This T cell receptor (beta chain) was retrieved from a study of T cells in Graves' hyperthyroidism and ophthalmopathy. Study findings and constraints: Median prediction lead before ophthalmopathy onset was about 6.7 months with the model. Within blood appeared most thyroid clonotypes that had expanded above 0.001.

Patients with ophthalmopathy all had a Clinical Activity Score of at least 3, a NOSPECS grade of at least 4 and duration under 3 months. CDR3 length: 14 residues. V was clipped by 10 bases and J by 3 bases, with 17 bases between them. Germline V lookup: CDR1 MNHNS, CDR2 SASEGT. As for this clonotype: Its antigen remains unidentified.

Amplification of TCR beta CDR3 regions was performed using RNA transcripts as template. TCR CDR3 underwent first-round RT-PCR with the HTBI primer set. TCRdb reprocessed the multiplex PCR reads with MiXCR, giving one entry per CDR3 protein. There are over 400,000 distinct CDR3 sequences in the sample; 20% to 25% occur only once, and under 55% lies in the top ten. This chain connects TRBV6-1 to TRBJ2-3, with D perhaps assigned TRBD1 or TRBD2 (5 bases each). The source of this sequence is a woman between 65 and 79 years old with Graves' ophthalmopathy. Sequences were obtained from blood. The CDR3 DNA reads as TGTGCCACCCAAGACAGTCGGGGAACAGATACGCAGTATTTT. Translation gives CATQDSRGTDTQYF.